These T cell receptor beta chains were read from a single sample in a study of blood T cell repertoires in COVID-19. Repertoires were generated with immunoSEQ multiplex PCR, while TCRdb's copy carries only in-frame clones and drops some. In the table there are about 110,000 clones, about 85% of which are singletons. The sequencing sample was made of peripheral blood. The receptors shown here come from a man in his forties or fifties with acute or convalescent COVID-19. Both conserved end residues are part of each CDR3. A D gene is named only where the DNA matches it firmly. Rows give clone size only sometimes, using once, few, many, or a class for an expanded clone.

v_gene	d_gene	abundance	j_gene	CDR3aa	CDR3nt
TRBV7-2	TRBD2	-	TRBJ2-3	CASSLRTSGEASTDTQYF	TGTGCCAGCAGCTTGAGGACTAGCGGGGAAGCTAGCACAGATACGCAGTATTTT
TRBV24-1	-	-	TRBJ2-7	CATSPPGAGDEQYF	TGTGCCACCAGCCCGCCAGGGGCTGGAGACGAGCAGTACTTC
TRBV19	TRBD2	-	TRBJ2-5	CASSSPRTSGGGETQYF	TGTGCCAGTAGTTCCCCCCGGACTAGCGGGGGTGGGGAGACCCAGTACTTC
TRBV5-1	TRBD2	once	TRBJ2-1	CASSLGGSSYNEQFF	TGCGCCAGCAGCTTGGGCGGGAGCTCCTACAATGAGCAGTTCTTC
TRBV10-2	-	-	TRBJ1-5	CASGNGGGGRGNQPQHF	TGCGCCAGCGGAAACGGGGGGGGCGGTAGGGGCAATCAGCCCCAGCATTTT
TRBV7-9	-	-	TRBJ2-1	CASSLEGGISGDEQFF	TGTGCCAGCAGCTTAGAGGGGGGGATTTCGGGAGATGAGCAGTTCTTC
TRBV10-3	-	once	TRBJ2-5	CAISEPNRVRETQYF	TGTGCCATCAGTGAGCCGAACAGGGTGCGAGAGACCCAGTACTTC
TRBV24-1	-	-	TRBJ2-1	CATSDSQSRTSDYNEQFF	TGTGCCACCAGTGATTCCCAATCCCGGACTTCTGATTACAATGAGCAGTTCTTC
TRBV6-5	TRBD1	-	TRBJ2-7	CASSWGQSSYEQYF	TGTGCCAGCAGTTGGGGACAGAGCTCCTACGAGCAGTACTTC
TRBV18	-	-	TRBJ1-2	CASSPNSGHLDGYTF	TGTGCCAGCTCACCGAACTCAGGACACTTAGATGGCTACACCTTC
TRBV5-1	TRBD1	-	TRBJ1-1	CASSLGQGRVGTEAFF	TGCGCCAGCAGCTTGGGACAGGGGAGGGTGGGCACTGAAGCTTTCTTT
TRBV5-6	TRBD2	-	TRBJ2-4	CASSPGLAVAKNIQYF	TGTGCCAGCAGCCCTGGACTAGCGGTCGCCAAAAACATTCAGTACTTC